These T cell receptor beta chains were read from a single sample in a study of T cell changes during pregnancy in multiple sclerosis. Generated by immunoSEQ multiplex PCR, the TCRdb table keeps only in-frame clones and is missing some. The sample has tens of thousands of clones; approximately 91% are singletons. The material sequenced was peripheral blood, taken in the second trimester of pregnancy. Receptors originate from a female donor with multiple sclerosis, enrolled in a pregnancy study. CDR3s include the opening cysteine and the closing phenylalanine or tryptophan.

CASSYSQGTEAFF,TRBV5-1,TRBJ1-1
CASSFRDRVANTIYF,TRBV19,TRBJ1-3
CASSPQTSGGARSLGIQYF,TRBV27,TRBJ2-4
CASSSPGVGRGISDTQYF,TRBV27,TRBJ2-3
CASSVRGDRGVYQETQYF,TRBV9,TRBJ2-5
CASSLVYSGMNEQFF,TRBV5-1,TRBJ2-1
CASSLGESGGGRVYGYTF,TRBV5-4,TRBJ1-2
CASSSGLAGSGEQFF,TRBV7-6,TRBJ2-1
CASSYRGQGETEAFF,TRBV6-6,TRBJ1-1
CAWSHPVRTGITDTQYF,TRBV30,TRBJ2-3
CASSIRHGTDYTGELFF,TRBV28,TRBJ2-2
CASSTGVSEAFF,TRBV5-1,TRBJ1-1
CASSYGGTGYGYTF,TRBV6-5,TRBJ1-2
CALTLQGMSGYTF,TRBV30,TRBJ1-2
CASSIRGEKAFF,TRBV19,TRBJ1-1
CASSRDRGGTEAFF,TRBV5-1,TRBJ1-1
CASSFRRDSPLHF,TRBV5-4,TRBJ1-6
CASRGGLGRYTFF,TRBV2,TRBJ1-1
CASSQGTGRGRDGNTEAFF,TRBV4-3,TRBJ1-1
CASSLDSGDYGYTF,TRBV18,TRBJ1-2
CASSRDERSEQYF,TRBV4-3,TRBJ2-7
CASSPAPGQDSPLHF,TRBV5-1,TRBJ1-6
CASSITGNMRNTEAFF,TRBV28,TRBJ1-1
CASSEQGLYYEQYF,TRBV2,TRBJ2-7
CASSEPGQGSTEAFF,TRBV6-1,TRBJ1-1
CASSWDTREYF,TRBV6-5,TRBJ2-7
CASSTGYDYGYTF,TRBV28,TRBJ1-2
CASSERYNEQFF,TRBV2,TRBJ2-1
CASSLASGAGSQPQHF,TRBV7-2,TRBJ1-5
CASSPGLRNYGYTF,TRBV18,TRBJ1-2
CASSPYPFGDTALAKNIQYF,TRBV28,TRBJ2-4
CASSPQALLYTDTQYF,TRBV23-1,TRBJ2-3
CASGHRGQGPYEQYF,TRBV6-5,TRBJ2-7
CASSLQGWNTEAFF,TRBV9,TRBJ1-1
CASNLGADEKLFF,TRBV6-1,TRBJ1-4
CASSQGRAGIQETQYF,TRBV4-1,TRBJ2-5
CASSNRGDQPQHF,TRBV19,TRBJ1-5
CASSLGAPEGQPQHF,TRBV5-6,TRBJ1-5
CASSLTRTGVGSPLHF,TRBV11-1,TRBJ1-6
CASSAGSNTGELFF,TRBV2,TRBJ2-2
CASSRDNGNTIYF,TRBV18,TRBJ1-3
CASSHRVAGELFF,TRBV6-5,TRBJ2-2
CASSEAYLIRNTEAFF,TRBV6-1,TRBJ1-1
CASSLSPGHTYEQYF,TRBV7-7,TRBJ2-7
CASSARADSYNEQFF,TRBV9,TRBJ2-1
CASSSGLPQETQYF,TRBV5-1,TRBJ2-5
CASSPGGLRGELFF,TRBV28,TRBJ2-2